This is a list of T cell receptor beta chains from one sample in a study of tumor and adjacent non-tumor tissue in lung cancer. One entry per CDR3 protein results from TCRdb running MiXCR on the multiplex PCR reads. The sample records about 44,000 distinct CDR3 sequences, approximately 60% being singletons. Sample: distant non-tumor lung tissue. The source of these receptors is a woman aged 40 to 55 with non-small cell lung cancer. Both conserved end residues are part of each CDR3. The D gene is left open where the match is weak. Only part of the rows carry a size: once, few, many, or a class if the clone is expanded.

J: TRBJ2-3; size: NA; V: TRBV29-1; D: TRBD2; CDR3: CTVTPSGGATDTQYF; DNA: TGCACCGTGACCCCCAGCGGGGGGGCAACAGATACGCAGTATTTT
J: TRBJ1-5; size: many; V: TRBV6-1; D: NA; CDR3: CASNQARVGQPQHF; DNA: TGTGCCAGCAACCAAGCAAGGGTTGGTCAGCCCCAGCATTTT
J: TRBJ2-1; size: NA; V: TRBV6-6; D: TRBD2; CDR3: CASSSGTSGNNEQFF; DNA: TGCGCCAGCAGCTCGGGGACTAGCGGCAACAATGAGCAGTTCTTC
J: TRBJ1-2; size: many; V: TRBV29-1; D: TRBD1; CDR3: CSVDDGTGLGGYTF; DNA: TGCAGCGTGGACGACGGGACAGGGTTGGGCGGCTACACCTTC
J: TRBJ2-1; size: NA; V: TRBV11-2; D: TRBD2; CDR3: CATSLEAGVGEQFF; DNA: TGTGCCACCAGCTTAGAAGCGGGAGTCGGCGAGCAGTTCTTC
J: TRBJ1-1; size: few; V: TRBV20-1; D: TRBD1; CDR3: CSAERDSQAFF; DNA: TGCAGTGCAGAAAGGGACAGCCAAGCTTTCTTT
J: TRBJ2-2; size: once; V: TRBV11-2; D: NA; CDR3: CAISRVSGMDAGELFF; DNA: TGTGCCATAAGCCGGGTCTCGGGGATGGACGCCGGGGAGCTGTTTTTT
J: TRBJ2-1; size: NA; V: TRBV14; D: TRBD1; CDR3: CASSPGQPYDEQFF; DNA: TGTGCCAGCAGCCCGGGACAGCCCTACGATGAGCAGTTCTTC
J: TRBJ2-1; size: NA; V: TRBV11-3; D: NA; CDR3: CDSSPRSRSSYNEQFF; DNA: TGTGACAGCAGCCCAAGATCTAGGAGCTCCTATAATGAGCAGTTCTTC
J: TRBJ2-7; size: large; V: TRBV5-6; D: NA; CDR3: CASSLMGAQRVYEQYF; DNA: TGTGCCAGCAGCTTGATGGGGGCCCAACGAGTATACGAGCAGTACTTC
J: TRBJ2-1; size: once; V: TRBV28; D: NA; CDR3: CASSQFPREIRFF; DNA: TGTGCCAGCAGTCAGTTTCCACGGGAGATAAGGTTCTTC
J: TRBJ1-5; size: NA; V: TRBV5-1; D: NA; CDR3: CASSQSGTNQPQHF; DNA: TGCGCCAGCAGCCAGTCAGGAACCAATCAGCCCCAGCATTTT
J: TRBJ2-5; size: few; V: TRBV2; D: NA; CDR3: CASSTGPEETQYF; DNA: TGTGCCAGCAGTACAGGGCCTGAGGAGACCCAGTACTTC
J: TRBJ2-5; size: NA; V: TRBV12-3/TRBV12-4; D: NA; CDR3: CASSSGRTYQETKYF; DNA: TGCGCCAGCAGTTCCGGACGGACGTACCAAGAGACCAAGTACTTC
J: TRBJ2-7; size: NA; V: TRBV20-1; D: TRBD2; CDR3: CSVLTGTSGYERYF; DNA: TGCAGTGTTCTTACCGGGACTAGCGGGTATGAGCGATACTTC
J: TRBJ1-1; size: NA; V: TRBV11-2; D: TRBD1; CDR3: CASSLEGQGIMKTETFF; DNA: TGTGCCAGCAGCTTAGAAGGACAGGGGATAATGAAGACTGAAACATTCTTT
J: TRBJ1-6; size: NA; V: TRBV28; D: NA; CDR3: CASSPSGDNSPLHF; DNA: TGTGCCAGCAGTCCATCAGGAGATAATTCGCCCCTCCACTTT
J: TRBJ2-4; size: many; V: TRBV5-4; D: NA; CDR3: CASSLVGKVQYF; DNA: TGTGCCAGCAGCTTGGTCGGGAAAGTTCAGTACTTC
J: TRBJ1-5; size: many; V: TRBV6-1; D: NA; CDR3: CASSLQRNQPQHF; DNA: TGTGCCAGCAGTTTACAGCGAAATCAGCCCCAGCATTTT
J: TRBJ1-6; size: medium-sized; V: TRBV6-6; D: TRBD1; CDR3: CASSLRTGEYSPLHF; DNA: TGTGCCAGCAGTTTAAGGACAGGGGAGTATTCACCCCTCCACTTT
J: TRBJ1-2; size: NA; V: TRBV6-6; D: NA; CDR3: CASSYGDTYGYTF; DNA: TGTGCCAGCAGTTACGGTGACACCTATGGCTACACCTTC
J: TRBJ2-2; size: once; V: TRBV20-1; D: NA; CDR3: CSVPSSRGRTGELFF; DNA: TGCAGTGTTCCAAGCTCCAGGGGTCGAACCGGGGAGCTGTTTTTT
J: TRBJ2-5; size: few; V: TRBV5-1; D: TRBD2; CDR3: CTSSLGGTSMETQYF; DNA: TGTACCAGCAGCTTGGGTGGGACTAGCATGGAGACCCAGTACTTC
J: TRBJ2-3; size: NA; V: TRBV24-1; D: NA; CDR3: CATSGDAGGATQYF; DNA: TGTGCCACCAGCGGGGACGCAGGGGGGGCTACGCAGTATTTT
J: TRBJ1-1; size: NA; V: TRBV6-5; D: NA; CDR3: CASSKGPTQAAFF; DNA: TGTGCCAGCAGCAAGGGGCCAACTCAAGCAGCTTTCTTT
J: TRBJ1-5; size: many; V: TRBV28; D: NA; CDR3: CASSFFREDNQPQHF; DNA: TGTGCCAGCAGTTTTTTCAGGGAGGACAATCAGCCCCAGCATTTT
J: TRBJ1-6; size: NA; V: TRBV6-5; D: NA; CDR3: CARCYYNVLGSPLHF; DNA: TGTGCCAGGTGTTACTATAACGTTTTGGGTTCACCCCTCCACTTT